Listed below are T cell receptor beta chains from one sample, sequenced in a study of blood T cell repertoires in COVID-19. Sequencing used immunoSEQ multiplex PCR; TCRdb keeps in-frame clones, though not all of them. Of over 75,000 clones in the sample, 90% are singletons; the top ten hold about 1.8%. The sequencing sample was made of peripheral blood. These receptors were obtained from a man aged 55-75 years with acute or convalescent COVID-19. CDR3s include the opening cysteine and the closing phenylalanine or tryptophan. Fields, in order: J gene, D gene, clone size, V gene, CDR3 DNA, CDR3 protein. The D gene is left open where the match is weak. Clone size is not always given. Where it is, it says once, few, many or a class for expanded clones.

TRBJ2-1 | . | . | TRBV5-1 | TGCGCCAGCAGCCCCATGGTGGGGGGAGGTACGGATGAGCAGTTCTTC | CASSPMVGGGTDEQFF
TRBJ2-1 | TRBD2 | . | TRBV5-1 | TGCGCCAGCAGCTTGCGTGGTCTAGCGGGAGATGAGCAGTTCTTC | CASSLRGLAGDEQFF
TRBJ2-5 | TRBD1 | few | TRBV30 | TGTGCCTGGAGTGAAAAAGGACAGGCGGGCACCAAAGGGCACTTC | CAWSEKGQAGTKGHF
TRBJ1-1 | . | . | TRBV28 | TGTGCCAGCAACCTAATTGTCAGGGGAGACACTGAAGCTTTCTTT | CASNLIVRGDTEAFF
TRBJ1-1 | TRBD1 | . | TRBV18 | TGTGCCAGCCGCTCGGCTCTGGGACAGGGGGCTGCTGAAGCTTTCTTT | CASRSALGQGAAEAFF
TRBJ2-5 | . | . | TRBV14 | TGTGCCAGCAGCCGTAAGTCCGGGTCAAATACCCAGTACTTC | CASSRKSGSNTQYF
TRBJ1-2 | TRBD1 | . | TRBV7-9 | TGTGCCAGCAGCTTAACCACAGGGGGCGCTAACTATGGCTACACCTTC | CASSLTTGGANYGYTF
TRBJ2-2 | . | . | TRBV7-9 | TGTGCCAGCAGCTTAGCAGAGGGCACCGGGGAGCTGTTTTTT | CASSLAEGTGELFF
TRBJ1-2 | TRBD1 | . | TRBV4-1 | TGCGCCAGCAGCCTATTAACCGGGACAGGAAGTGAAGACTATGGCTACACCTTC | CASSLLTGTGSEDYGYTF
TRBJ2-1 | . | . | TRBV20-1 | TGCAGTGCTAGTAGTAGCGACAATGAGCAGTTCTTC | CSASSSDNEQFF
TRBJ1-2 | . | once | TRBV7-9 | TGTGCCAGCAGCTTAGACGGGGGAGGCGATGGCTACACCTTC | CASSLDGGGDGYTF
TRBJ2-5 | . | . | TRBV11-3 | TGTGCCAGCTTGCTACAGGGTTCTGAGACCCAGTACTTC | CASLLQGSETQYF
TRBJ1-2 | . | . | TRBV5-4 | TGTGCCAGCAGCTACCCAGGAGGCTATGGCTACACCTTC | CASSYPGGYGYTF
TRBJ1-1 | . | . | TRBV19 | TGTGCCAGTAGTATTTTCCGACTGCAGAACACTGAAGCTTTCTTT | CASSIFRLQNTEAFF
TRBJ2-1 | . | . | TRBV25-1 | TGTGCCAGCAGTGATGGGCAGCAGCTCAACAATGAGCAGTTCTTC | CASSDGQQLNNEQFF
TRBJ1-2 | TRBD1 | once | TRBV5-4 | TGTGCCAGCAGCCCTGGGACAGGGGAGATGCGGGGCTACACCTTC | CASSPGTGEMRGYTF
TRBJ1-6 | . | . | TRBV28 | TGTGCCAGCAGTCGACTTAGCTCCTATAATTCACCCCTCCACTTT | CASSRLSSYNSPLHF
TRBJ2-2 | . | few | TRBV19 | TGTGCCAGTAGTATCTTCAGGCCCGGGGAGCTGTTTTTT | CASSIFRPGELFF
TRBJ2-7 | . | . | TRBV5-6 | TGTGCCAGCAGCTTGGTTAGTGTCAACTACGAGCAGTACTTC | CASSLVSVNYEQYF
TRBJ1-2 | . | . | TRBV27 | TGTGCCAGCAGTTTGACCCCAAAGGGGGGCTACACCTTC | CASSLTPKGGYTF
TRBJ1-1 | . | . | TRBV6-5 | TGTGCCAGCAGTTACATTCAGGGTAGCACTGAAGCTTTCTTT | CASSYIQGSTEAFF
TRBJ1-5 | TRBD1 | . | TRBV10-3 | TGTGCCATCAGCGGCAGCACAGGGGGAAGTGAGCCCCAGCATTTT | CAISGSTGGSEPQHF
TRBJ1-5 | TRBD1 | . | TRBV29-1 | TGCAGCGTTGAAGATCTTGCAAGTGGACAGGGGGAACAGCCCCAGCATTTT | CSVEDLASGQGEQPQHF
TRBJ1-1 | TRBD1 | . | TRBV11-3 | TGTGCCAGCAGCTTAGGTGTTACAGGGGCTGACACTGAAGCTTTCTTT | CASSLGVTGADTEAFF
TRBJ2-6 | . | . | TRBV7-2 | TGTGCCAGCAGCTTAGAGGTCGGGAGCCTCTCTGGGGCCAACGTCCTGACTTTC | CASSLEVGSLSGANVLTF